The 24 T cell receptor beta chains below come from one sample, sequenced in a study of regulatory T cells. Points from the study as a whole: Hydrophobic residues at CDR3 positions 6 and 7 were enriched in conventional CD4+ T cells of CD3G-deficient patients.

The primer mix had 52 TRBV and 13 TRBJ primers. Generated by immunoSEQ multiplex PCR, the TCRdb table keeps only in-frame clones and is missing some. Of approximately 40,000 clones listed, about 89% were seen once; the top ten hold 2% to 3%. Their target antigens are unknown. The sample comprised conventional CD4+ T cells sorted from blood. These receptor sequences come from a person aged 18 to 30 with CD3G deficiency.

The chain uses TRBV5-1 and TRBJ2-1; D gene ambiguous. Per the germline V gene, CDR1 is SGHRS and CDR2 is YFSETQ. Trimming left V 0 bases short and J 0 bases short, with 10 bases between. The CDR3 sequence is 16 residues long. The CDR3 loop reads CASSLGLHSSYNEQFF. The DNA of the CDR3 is TGCGCCAGCAGCTTGGGGCTACATAGCTCCTACAATGAGCAGTTCTTC. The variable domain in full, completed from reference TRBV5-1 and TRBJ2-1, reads KAGVTQTPRYLIKTRGQQVTLSCSPISGHRSVSWYQQTPGQGLQFLFEYFSETQRNKGNFPGRFSGRQFSNSRSEMNVSTLELGDSALYLCASSLGLHSSYNEQFFGPGTRLTVL.

The CDR3 sequence is CASGRQGYGYTF. DNA for the CDR3: TGTGCCAGCGGCAGACAGGGTTATGGCTACACCTTC. The rearrangement links TRBV28 to TRBJ1-2; 7 nucleotides align to TRBD1. Per the germline V gene, CDR1 is MDHEN and CDR2 is SYDVKM. V shed 8 bases, J shed 5 bases, and the junction held 5 bases outside the gene matches. This CDR3 contains 12 residues.

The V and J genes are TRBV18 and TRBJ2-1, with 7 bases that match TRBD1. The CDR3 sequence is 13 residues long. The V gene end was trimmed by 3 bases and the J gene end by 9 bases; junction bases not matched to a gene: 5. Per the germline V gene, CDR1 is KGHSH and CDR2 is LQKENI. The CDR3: CASSPKTGTEQFF. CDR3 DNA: TGTGCCAGCTCACCTAAGACAGGGACTGAGCAGTTCTTC.

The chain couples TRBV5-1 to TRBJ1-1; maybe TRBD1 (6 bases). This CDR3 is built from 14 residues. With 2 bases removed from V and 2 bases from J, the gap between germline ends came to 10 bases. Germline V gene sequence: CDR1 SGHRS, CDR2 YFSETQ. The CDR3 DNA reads TGCGCCAGCAGCTTCGGGACAATAAACACTGAAGCTTTCTTT. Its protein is CASSFGTINTEAFF.

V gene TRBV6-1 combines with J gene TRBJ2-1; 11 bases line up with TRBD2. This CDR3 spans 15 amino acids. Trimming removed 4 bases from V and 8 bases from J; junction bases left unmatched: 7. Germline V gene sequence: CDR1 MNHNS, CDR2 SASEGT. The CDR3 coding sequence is TGTGCCAGCAGTGCTCTAGCGGGGGGCGGGGATGAGCAGTTCTTC. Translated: CASSALAGGGDEQFF.

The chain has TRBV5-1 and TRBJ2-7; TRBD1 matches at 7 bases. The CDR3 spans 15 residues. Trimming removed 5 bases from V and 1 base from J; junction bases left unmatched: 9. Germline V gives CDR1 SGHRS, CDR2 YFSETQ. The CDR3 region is CASRAGTAPSYEQYF. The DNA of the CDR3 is TGCGCCAGCAGGGCCGGGACAGCGCCTTCCTACGAGCAGTACTTC. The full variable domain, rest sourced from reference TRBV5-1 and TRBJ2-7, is KAGVTQTPRYLIKTRGQQVTLSCSPISGHRSVSWYQQTPGQGLQFLFEYFSETQRNKGNFPGRFSGRQFSNSRSEMNVSTLELGDSALYLCASRAGTAPSYEQYFGPGTRLTVT.

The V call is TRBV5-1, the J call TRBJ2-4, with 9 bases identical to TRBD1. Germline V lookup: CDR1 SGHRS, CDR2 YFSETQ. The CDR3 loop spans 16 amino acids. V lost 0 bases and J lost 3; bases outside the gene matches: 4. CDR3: CASSLGTGVVKNIQYF. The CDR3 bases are TGCGCCAGCAGCTTGGGGACAGGGGTGGTCAAAAACATTCAGTACTTC.

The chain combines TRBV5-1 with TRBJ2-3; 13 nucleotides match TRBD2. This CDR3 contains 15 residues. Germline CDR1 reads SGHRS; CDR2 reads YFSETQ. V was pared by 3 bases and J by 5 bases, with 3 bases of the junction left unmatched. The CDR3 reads CASSWRTSGGDTQYF. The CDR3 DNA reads TGCGCCAGCAGCTGGCGGACTAGCGGGGGAGATACGCAGTATTTT.

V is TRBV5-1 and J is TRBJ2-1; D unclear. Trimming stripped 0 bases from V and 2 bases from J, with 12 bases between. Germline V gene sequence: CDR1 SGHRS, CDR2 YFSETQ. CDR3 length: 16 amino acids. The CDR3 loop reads CASSLAGGTTYNEQFF. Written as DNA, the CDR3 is TGCGCCAGCAGCTTGGCTGGCGGAACCACCTACAATGAGCAGTTCTTC.

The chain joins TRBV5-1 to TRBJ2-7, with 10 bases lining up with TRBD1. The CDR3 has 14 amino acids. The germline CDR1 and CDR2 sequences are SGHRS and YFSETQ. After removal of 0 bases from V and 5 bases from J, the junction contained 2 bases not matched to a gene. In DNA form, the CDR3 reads TGCGCCAGCAGCTTGGTGGGACAGGGGAACGAGCAGTACTTC. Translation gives CASSLVGQGNEQYF.

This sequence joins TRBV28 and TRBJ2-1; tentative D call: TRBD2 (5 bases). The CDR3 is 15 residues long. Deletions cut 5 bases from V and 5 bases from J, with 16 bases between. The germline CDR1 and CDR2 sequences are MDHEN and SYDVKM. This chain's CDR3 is CASSRGLNRNNEQFF. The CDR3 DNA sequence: TGTGCCAGCAGTCGAGGACTCAACCGGAACAATGAGCAGTTCTTC.

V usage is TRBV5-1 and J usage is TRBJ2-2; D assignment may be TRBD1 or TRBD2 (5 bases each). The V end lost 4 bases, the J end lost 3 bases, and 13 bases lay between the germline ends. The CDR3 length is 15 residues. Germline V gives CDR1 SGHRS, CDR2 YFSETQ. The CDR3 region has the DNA TGCGCCAGCAGCCCCCGGGGACCACACACCGGGGAGCTGTTTTTT. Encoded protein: CASSPRGPHTGELFF.

The CDR3 DNA follows: TGTGCCAGCAGCTTAAATACAGGGGGCTGGAACGAGCAGTACTTC. It specifies CASSLNTGGWNEQYF. The rearrangement links TRBV7-8 to TRBJ2-7; 9 bases match TRBD1. The CDR3 extends over 15 amino acids. The germline V gene encodes CDR1 SGHVS and CDR2 FQNEAQ. V shed 2 bases, J shed 5 bases, and the junction held 7 bases outside the gene matches. Complete variable domain (other parts from reference TRBV7-8 and TRBJ2-7): GAGVSQSPRYKVAKRGQDVALRCDPISGHVSLFWYQQALGQGPEFLTYFQNEAQLDKSGLPSDRFFAERPEGSVSTLKIQRTQQEDSAVYLCASSLNTGGWNEQYFGPGTRLTVT.

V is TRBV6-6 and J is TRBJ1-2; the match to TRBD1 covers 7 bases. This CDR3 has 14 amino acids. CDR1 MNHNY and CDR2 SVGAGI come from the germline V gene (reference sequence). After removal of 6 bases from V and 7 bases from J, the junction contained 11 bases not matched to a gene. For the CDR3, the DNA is TGTGCCAGCAGGCGGACAGGAAGGGAAGCTGGCTACACCTTC. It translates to CASRRTGREAGYTF.

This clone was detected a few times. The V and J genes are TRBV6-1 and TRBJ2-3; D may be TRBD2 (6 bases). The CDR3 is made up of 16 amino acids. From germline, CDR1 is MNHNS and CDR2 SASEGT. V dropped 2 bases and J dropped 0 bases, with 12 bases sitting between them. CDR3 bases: TGTGCCAGCAGTGAACGGAGGGCCGCTAGCACAGATACGCAGTATTTT. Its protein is CASSERRAASTDTQYF.

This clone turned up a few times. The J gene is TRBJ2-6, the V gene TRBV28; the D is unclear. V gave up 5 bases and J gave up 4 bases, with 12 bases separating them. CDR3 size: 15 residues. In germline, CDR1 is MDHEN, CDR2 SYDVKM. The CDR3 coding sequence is TGTGCCAGCAGTCCCCCGGGCTTCGGGGCCAACGTCCTGACTTTC. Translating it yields CASSPPGFGANVLTF. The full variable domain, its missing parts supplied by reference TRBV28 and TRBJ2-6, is DVKVTQSSRYLVKRTGEKVFLECVQDMDHENMFWYRQDPGLGLRLIYFSYDVKMKEKGDIPEGYSVSREKKERFSLILESASTNQTSMYLCASSPPGFGANVLTFGAGSRLTVL.

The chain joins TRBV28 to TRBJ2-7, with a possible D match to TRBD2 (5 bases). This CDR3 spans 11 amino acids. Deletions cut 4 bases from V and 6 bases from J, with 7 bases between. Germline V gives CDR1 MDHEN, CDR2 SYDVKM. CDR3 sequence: CASSSGLEQYF. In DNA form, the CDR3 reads TGTGCCAGCAGTTCTGGACTCGAGCAGTACTTC.

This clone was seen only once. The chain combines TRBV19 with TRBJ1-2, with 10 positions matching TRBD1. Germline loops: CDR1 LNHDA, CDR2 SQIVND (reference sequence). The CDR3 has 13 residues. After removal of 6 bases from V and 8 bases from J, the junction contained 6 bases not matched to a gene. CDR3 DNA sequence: TGTGCCAGTAGCAGACAGGGGGCCTCAGGCTACACCTTC. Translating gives CASSRQGASGYTF.

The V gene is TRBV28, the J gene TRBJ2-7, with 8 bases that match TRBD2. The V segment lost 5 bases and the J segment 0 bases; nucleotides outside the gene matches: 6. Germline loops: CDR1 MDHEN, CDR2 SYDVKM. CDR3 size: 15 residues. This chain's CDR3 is CASSRPGGGSYEQYF. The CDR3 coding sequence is TGTGCCAGCAGTCGCCCGGGGGGGGGCTCCTACGAGCAGTACTTC. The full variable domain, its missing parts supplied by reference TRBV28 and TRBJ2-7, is DVKVTQSSRYLVKRTGEKVFLECVQDMDHENMFWYRQDPGLGLRLIYFSYDVKMKEKGDIPEGYSVSREKKERFSLILESASTNQTSMYLCASSRPGGGSYEQYFGPGTRLTVT.

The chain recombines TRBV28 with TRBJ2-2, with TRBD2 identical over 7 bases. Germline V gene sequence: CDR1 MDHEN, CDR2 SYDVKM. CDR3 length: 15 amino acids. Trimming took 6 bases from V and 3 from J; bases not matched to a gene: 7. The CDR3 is CASRRRETDTGELFF. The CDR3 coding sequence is TGTGCCAGCAGAAGGCGGGAGACGGACACCGGGGAGCTGTTTTTT.

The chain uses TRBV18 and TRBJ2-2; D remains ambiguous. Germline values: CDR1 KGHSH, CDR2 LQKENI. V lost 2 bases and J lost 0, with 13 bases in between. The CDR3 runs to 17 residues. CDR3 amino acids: CASSPRSTTSNTGELFF. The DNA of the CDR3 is TGTGCCAGCTCACCAAGGTCAACCACTTCGAACACCGGGGAGCTGTTTTTT.

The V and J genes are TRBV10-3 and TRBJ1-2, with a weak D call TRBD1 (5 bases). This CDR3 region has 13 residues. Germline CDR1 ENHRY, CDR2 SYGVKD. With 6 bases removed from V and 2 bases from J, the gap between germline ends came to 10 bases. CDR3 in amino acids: CAISPGLNYGYTF. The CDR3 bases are TGTGCCATCAGCCCGGGACTCAACTATGGCTACACCTTC.

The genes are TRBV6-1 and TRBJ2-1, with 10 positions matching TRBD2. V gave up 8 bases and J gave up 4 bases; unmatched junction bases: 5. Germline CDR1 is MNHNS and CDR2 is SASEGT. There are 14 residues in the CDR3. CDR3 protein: CASARLAGYNEQFF. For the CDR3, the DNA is TGTGCCAGCGCTAGACTAGCGGGTTACAATGAGCAGTTCTTC.

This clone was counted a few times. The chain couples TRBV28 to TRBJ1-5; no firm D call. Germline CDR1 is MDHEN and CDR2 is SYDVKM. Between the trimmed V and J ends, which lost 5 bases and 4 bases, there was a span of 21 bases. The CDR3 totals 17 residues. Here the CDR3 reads CASSPSPAPRPNQPQHF. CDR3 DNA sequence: TGTGCCAGCAGTCCTAGTCCGGCGCCGCGGCCGAATCAGCCCCAGCATTTT.